This T cell receptor beta chain was recorded in a study of shared clonotypes between healthy human individuals. About the study: Each donor had three CD4 naive, three CD4 memory, two CD8 naive and one CD8 memory plate.

CD45RO-negative, CCR7-selected cells formed the naive CD8 fraction, which excluded terminally differentiated effector memory CD45RA+ cells. The data were produced by immunoSEQ multiplex PCR, yet TCRdb's version contains in-frame clones alone and is incomplete. The top ten hold approximately 1.2% of the sample, which has millions of clones, roughly 94% seen once. The CDR3 is made up of 16 amino acids. Germline CDR1 MNHEY, CDR2 SMNVEV (reference sequence). V was pared by 5 bases and J by 7 bases, with 13 bases of the junction left unmatched. The sequence was collected from a man younger than 30 in good health. The sequenced sample consisted of naive CD8+ T cells sorted from blood. The chain joins TRBV27 to TRBJ2-1; TRBD2 agrees at 8 bases. DNA for the CDR3: TGTGCCAGCAGTGTCTCGGGGAGCGGGAGTTTTAATGAGCAGTTCTTC. It is translated as CASSVSGSGSFNEQFF.